This passage covers 32 T cell receptor beta chains from one sample sequenced in a study of T cell responses to AZD1222 COVID-19 vaccine (dated by TCRdb to the early 2020s). Library preparation used the immunoSEQ multiplex PCR assay. Sourced from immuneACCESS, this table was stored by TCRdb with only in-frame sequences that have V and J called. A share of the clones is absent; for the studies checked, an unresolved V gene accounts for under half, and the remainder has no known explanation. The sample records around 150,000 clones, roughly 94% of which are singletons. The ten biggest clones cover under 6% of the sample. Interpreted using the paper, the time point label stands for: about 28 days (+/-7) after the second vaccine dose. The material sequenced was peripheral blood, taken 28 days after the second AZD1222 dose. Every receptor here comes from an adult who received the AZD1222 COVID-19 vaccine.

This clone has only one observation. CDR3 in amino acids: CASSPLATPAGEQYF. The CDR3 region has the DNA TGTGCCAGCAGTCCTCTAGCGACACCGGCCGGCGAGCAGTACTTC. This sequence joins TRBV27 and TRBJ2-7; D is perhaps TRBD2 (6 bases). The CDR3 runs to 15 residues. Trimming removed 5 bases at V and 6 bases at J, with 20 bases between. The germline V gene encodes CDR1 MNHEY and CDR2 SMNVEV (reference sequence).

CDR3 bases: TGTGCCAGCAGATCCCCAAGAGACATAAACTATGGCTACACCTTC. It encodes CASRSPRDINYGYTF. The chain joins TRBV2 to TRBJ1-2; D gene uncertain. This CDR3 region has 15 residues. Germline values: CDR1 SNHLY, CDR2 FYNNEI. V lost 6 bases, J lost 2 bases, and 16 bases lay in between.

The chain uses TRBV4-1 and TRBJ2-3; perhaps D is TRBD1 or TRBD2 (6 bases each). Germline CDR1 and CDR2: MGHRA and YSYEKL. The V end was cut by 0 bases, the J end by 6 bases, with 16 bases between. The CDR3 spans 16 residues. This chain's CDR3 is CASSQEVYGGRDTQYF. The CDR3 DNA reads TGCGCCAGCAGCCAAGAGGTTTATGGGGGGCGGGATACGCAGTATTTT.

The chain links TRBV9 to TRBJ2-1; 13 bases match TRBD2. V lost 3 bases and J lost 9; bases outside the gene matches: 6. CDR1 is SGDLS and CDR2 is YYNGEE in the germline V gene. This CDR3 has 15 residues. The CDR3 spells CASSETGLAGFEQFF. DNA of the CDR3: TGTGCCAGCAGCGAGACGGGACTAGCGGGATTTGAGCAGTTCTTC. Filled out from reference TRBV9 and TRBJ2-1, the complete variable domain reads DSGVTQTPKHLITATGQRVTLRCSPRSGDLSVYWYQQSLDQGLQFLIQYYNGEERAKGNILERFSAQQFPDLHSELNLSSLELGDSALYFCASSETGLAGFEQFFGPGTRLTVL.

This chain links TRBV7-2 with TRBJ1-2; D gene uncertain. The CDR3 loop spans 12 amino acids. Deletions cut 5 bases from V and 9 bases from J, with 13 bases between. The germline gives CDR1 SGHTA, CDR2 FQGNSA. The CDR3 DNA sequence: TGTGCCAGCAGCCTGTTGGAGAGGAGCTACACCTTC. Its protein is CASSLLERSYTF.

The chain is built from TRBV18 and TRBJ2-3; D uncertain. CDR3 length: 13 amino acids. V was trimmed by 10 bases and J by 2 bases, leaving 13 bases between them. Germline CDR1 reads KGHSH; CDR2 reads LQKENI. The CDR3 nucleotides read TGTGCCACCTCGCGACTTGACACAGATACGCAGTATTTT. Translating gives CATSRLDTDTQYF.

The chain links TRBV6-6 to TRBJ1-1; a possible D gene is TRBD1 (5 bases). CDR1 MNHNY and CDR2 SVGAGI come from the germline V gene (reference sequence). The V and J ends lost 5 bases and 0 bases respectively, with 16 bases between them. The CDR3 consists of 16 residues. The CDR3 DNA sequence: TGTGCCAGCAGTCGAAGAGGGGTACCCGTGAACACTGAAGCTTTCTTT. Its protein is CASSRRGVPVNTEAFF.

This clone was observed a single time. The chain links TRBV15 to TRBJ1-1; D is perhaps TRBD1 (5 bases). Trimming took 5 bases from V and 5 from J, leaving 24 bases between them. In germline, CDR1 is LNHNV, CDR2 YYDKDF (reference sequence). The CDR3 has 17 amino acids. CDR3 coding DNA: TGTGCCACCAGCGTAACAGGACTGATCCAAAGGGAGACTGAAGCTTTCTTT. This encodes CATSVTGLIQRETEAFF.

The chain recombines TRBV28 with TRBJ2-5; 10 bases are shared with TRBD2. Germline CDR1 reads MDHEN; CDR2 reads SYDVKM. V gave up 8 bases and J gave up 1 base; unmatched junction bases: 10. This CDR3 has 16 amino acids. The CDR3 DNA is TGTGCCAGCTACAGCGGGAGGGGTTTTGGCCAAGAGACCCAGTACTTC. Translated: CASYSGRGFGQETQYF.

V and J are TRBV7-9 and TRBJ1-4; a possible D gene is TRBD1 (6 bases). This CDR3 has 14 amino acids. Per germline, CDR1 SEHNR and CDR2 FQNEAQ (reference sequence). V was trimmed by 7 bases and J by 5 bases, leaving 14 bases between them. Here the CDR3 reads CASNRAGANEKLFF. The CDR3 coding sequence is TGTGCCAGCAACCGAGCAGGGGCGAATGAAAAACTGTTTTTT.

The chain couples TRBV9 to TRBJ2-5; the D call may be TRBD1 or TRBD2 (5 bases each). Germline CDR1 is SGDLS and CDR2 is YYNGEE. V was clipped by 0 bases and J by 4 bases, with 13 bases between them. The CDR3 consists of 15 residues. The CDR3: CASSVGWGFGETQYF. As DNA, the CDR3 is TGTGCCAGCAGCGTAGGGTGGGGGTTCGGAGAGACCCAGTACTTC.

This chain joins TRBV18 and TRBJ2-2, with D possibly being TRBD2 (5 bases). Germline CDR1 KGHSH, CDR2 LQKENI. V was cut by 3 bases and J by 2 bases, with 10 bases left in between. The CDR3 totals 15 residues. The CDR3 DNA reads as TGTGCCAGCTCACCTCGGGGAATTAACACCGGGGAGCTGTTTTTT. Protein product: CASSPRGINTGELFF.

The chain uses TRBV5-5 and TRBJ2-7; 15 bases are a match to TRBD2. V shed 4 bases, J shed 2 bases, and the junction held 10 bases outside the gene matches. The germline V gene encodes CDR1 SGHKS and CDR2 YYEKEE (reference sequence). The CDR3 has 18 residues. CDR3 region: CASSPTGLAGGLTYEQYF. The CDR3 nucleotides read TGTGCCAGCAGCCCGACGGGACTAGCGGGAGGCCTGACCTACGAGCAGTACTTC.

The rearrangement uses TRBV4-1 and TRBJ1-1, with D perhaps matching TRBD1 (5 bases). Trimming took off 8 bases at V and 0 bases at J, with 13 bases between the two ends. The CDR3 spans 14 residues. Germline V gene data show CDR1 as MGHRA and CDR2 as YSYEKL. The CDR3 reads CASRRGEMNTEAFF. Written as DNA, the CDR3 is TGCGCCAGCCGCCGGGGGGAGATGAACACTGAAGCTTTCTTT.

The chain recombines TRBV28 with TRBJ1-1, with D possibly TRBD1 on 6 matching bases. With 5 bases removed from V and 8 bases from J, the gap between germline ends came to 21 bases. Germline CDR1 and CDR2: MDHEN and SYDVKM. The CDR3 extends over 15 amino acids. The CDR3 DNA sequence: TGTGCCAGCAGTAATACAGGGTCCCAACTAAAGGAAGCTTTCTTT. Its protein product is CASSNTGSQLKEAFF.

The rearrangement joins TRBV10-1 to TRBJ1-1; D perhaps matches TRBD1 (5 bases). V was clipped by 10 bases and J by 6 bases, with 21 bases between them. Germline V gene lookup returns CDR1 WNHNN and CDR2 SYGVQD (reference sequence). This CDR3 comprises 14 residues. Here the CDR3 reads CATSRGGEGAEAFF. For the CDR3, the DNA is TGCGCCACCTCTCGGGGAGGCGAAGGGGCTGAAGCTTTCTTT.

The CDR3 sequence is CASSGGGVNSPLHF. CDR3 sequence (DNA): TGTGCCAGCAGTGGGGGTGGGGTGAATTCACCCCTCCACTTT. This chain links TRBV6-6 with TRBJ1-6; possible D gene TRBD1, 5 bases. This CDR3 has 14 residues. Per the germline V gene, CDR1 is MNHNY and CDR2 is SVGAGI (reference sequence). V was pared by 5 bases and J by 7 bases, with 12 bases between.

The rearrangement links TRBV2 to TRBJ2-2, with 7 nucleotides matching TRBD2. The CDR3 is made up of 15 amino acids. Germline V gives CDR1 SNHLY, CDR2 FYNNEI. J lost 6 bases, V lost 2 bases, and 6 bases had no gene match. The chain's CDR3 is CASSEWSGGPGELFF. In DNA, the CDR3 is TGTGCCAGCAGTGAATGGTCGGGAGGACCCGGGGAGCTGTTTTTT.

J is TRBJ2-3 and V is TRBV9; D tentatively reads TRBD1 or TRBD2 (5 bases each). The CDR3 consists of 15 residues. Between the trimmed V and J ends, which lost 3 bases and 3 bases, there was a span of 14 bases. Germline V CDR1 and CDR2: SGDLS, YYNGEE. CDR3 nucleotide sequence: TGTGCCAGCAGCGGACCCCCAGAGGGGACAGATACGCAGTATTTT. Encoded protein: CASSGPPEGTDTQYF.

The chain combines TRBV5-1 with TRBJ2-1; TRBD2 matches at 12 bases. The CDR3 sequence is 16 residues long. Germline assignment: CDR1 SGHRS and CDR2 YFSETQ. With V trimmed by 2 bases and J by 8 bases, 8 bases remained unmatched. The CDR3 protein is CASSLPPGTSGHEQFF. For the CDR3, the DNA is TGCGCCAGCAGCTTACCACCCGGGACTAGCGGGCATGAGCAGTTCTTC.

The chain uses TRBV30 and TRBJ1-3; the D gene is possibly TRBD1 (5 bases). The CDR3 spans 15 residues. Germline V gives CDR1 GTSNPN, CDR2 SVGIG (reference sequence). Deletions cut 0 bases from V and 4 bases from J, with 13 bases between. CDR3 coding DNA: TGTGCCTGGAGTGTCAGGGCAGGGATAGGAAACACCATATATTTT. Translation: CAWSVRAGIGNTIYF. The full variable domain, its missing parts supplied by reference TRBV30 and TRBJ1-3, is SQTIHQWPATLVQPVGSPLSLECTVEGTSNPNLYWYRQAAGRGLQLLFYSVGIGQISSEVPQNLSASRPQDRQFILSSKKLLLSDSGFYLCAWSVRAGIGNTIYFGEGSWLTVV.

The chain recombines TRBV6-5 with TRBJ1-2; TRBD1 agrees at 8 bases. The V gene end was trimmed by 4 bases and the J gene end by 2 bases; junction bases not matched to a gene: 0. CDR3 length equals 13 residues. Germline V gives CDR1 MNHEY, CDR2 SVGAGI. CDR3 residues: CASSWTGNYGYTF. The CDR3 DNA is TGTGCCAGCAGTTGGACAGGGAACTATGGCTACACCTTC.

V usage is TRBV24-1 and J usage is TRBJ2-1, with D perhaps given as TRBD1 or TRBD2 (5 bases each). V was cut by 3 bases and J by 8 bases, with 16 bases left in between. Germline CDR1 reads KGHDR; CDR2 reads SFDVKD. This CDR3 spans 15 amino acids. The CDR3 region has the DNA TGTGCCACCAGTGATCCAGGGAGTCCGGCGCATGAGCAGTTCTTC. Protein product: CATSDPGSPAHEQFF.

This chain connects TRBV6-5 to TRBJ1-2; D gene ambiguous. Germline-derived CDR1 and CDR2 are MNHEY and SVGAGI. V was clipped by 6 bases and J by 4 bases, with 9 bases between them. The CDR3 loop spans 12 amino acids. CDR3 sequence (DNA): TGTGCCAGCAGCTTTAATGGCTATGGCTACACCTTC. Protein product: CASSFNGYGYTF.

The chain uses TRBV5-5 and TRBJ2-7; D unresolved. This CDR3 comprises 13 residues. V dropped 2 bases and J dropped 1 base, with 7 bases sitting between them. Germline loops: CDR1 SGHKS, CDR2 YYEKEE (reference sequence). CDR3 nucleotide sequence: TGTGCCAGCAGCTTTGTGGAATCCTACGAGCAGTACTTC. Translated: CASSFVESYEQYF.

The rearrangement joins TRBV5-4 to TRBJ1-2, with a weak D call TRBD1 (6 bases). The CDR3 consists of 13 residues. The germline gives CDR1 SGHNT, CDR2 YYREEE (reference sequence). Deletions cut 5 bases from V and 6 bases from J, with 14 bases between. CDR3 nucleotide sequence: TGTGCCAGCAGGATACAGGGAGGCCATGGCTACACCTTC. The encoded protein is CASRIQGGHGYTF. Using reference TRBV5-4 and TRBJ1-2 for the parts outside the CDR3, the full variable domain is ETGVTQSPTHLIKTRGQQVTLRCSSQSGHNTVSWYQQALGQGPQFIFQYYREEENGRGNFPPRFSGLQFPNYSSELNVNALELDDSALYLCASRIQGGHGYTFGSGTRLTVV.

The V call is TRBV9, the J call TRBJ2-3; D is unresolved. The CDR3 runs to 13 residues. V was cut by 0 bases and J by 3 bases, with 5 bases left in between. Germline V lookup: CDR1 SGDLS, CDR2 YYNGEE. The chain's CDR3 is CASSVGLTDTQYF. The CDR3 DNA is TGTGCCAGCAGCGTAGGTTTGACAGATACGCAGTATTTT. Combining the CDR3 with reference TRBV9 and TRBJ2-3 gives the whole variable domain DSGVTQTPKHLITATGQRVTLRCSPRSGDLSVYWYQQSLDQGLQFLIQYYNGEERAKGNILERFSAQQFPDLHSELNLSSLELGDSALYFCASSVGLTDTQYFGPGTRLTVL.

This chain joins TRBV6-5 and TRBJ1-2; D remains ambiguous. The germline V and J ends were trimmed by 8 bases and 3 bases, with 16 bases remaining between them. CDR1 MNHEY and CDR2 SVGAGI come from the germline V gene. CDR3 size: 14 residues. CDR3: CASSRIGEDYGYTF. In DNA form, the CDR3 reads TGTGCCAGCTCTCGTATCGGGGAAGACTATGGCTACACCTTC.

The chain employs TRBV19 and TRBJ2-7, with 9 bases aligning to TRBD1. V was pared by 6 bases and J by 1 base, with 7 bases of the junction left unmatched. The CDR3 sequence is 15 residues long. Germline CDR1 LNHDA, CDR2 SQIVND (reference sequence). Here the CDR3 DNA reads TGTGCCAGTAGCACGAGGACAGGGGTTTCCTACGAGCAGTACTTC. Residues: CASSTRTGVSYEQYF.

The rearrangement uses TRBV9 and TRBJ1-1; D unresolved. This CDR3 has 13 amino acids. The V end lost 0 bases, the J end lost 8 bases, and 11 bases lay between the germline ends. Germline CDR1 and CDR2: SGDLS and YYNGEE. CDR3 residues: CASSVAAGLEAFF. The DNA for the CDR3 is TGTGCCAGCAGCGTAGCTGCGGGTCTGGAAGCTTTCTTT. Combining the CDR3 with reference TRBV9 and TRBJ1-1 gives the whole variable domain DSGVTQTPKHLITATGQRVTLRCSPRSGDLSVYWYQQSLDQGLQFLIQYYNGEERAKGNILERFSAQQFPDLHSELNLSSLELGDSALYFCASSVAAGLEAFFGQGTRLTVV.

V gene TRBV27 combines with J gene TRBJ2-3, with D uncertain. The length of the CDR3 is 14 residues. V was trimmed by 5 bases and J by 0 bases, leaving 9 bases between them. Germline V gene data show CDR1 as MNHEY and CDR2 as SMNVEV (reference sequence). Here the CDR3 reads CASSLHPSTDTQYF. The CDR3 coding sequence is TGTGCCAGCAGTCTCCACCCCAGCACAGATACGCAGTATTTT.

J is TRBJ1-2 and V is TRBV5-1; a possible D gene is TRBD1 (5 bases). The germline V gene has CDR1 SGHRS and CDR2 YFSETQ. CDR3 length: 16 amino acids. Trimming pared 0 bases from V and 4 bases from J, leaving 16 bases between. In DNA, the CDR3 is TGCGCCAGCAGCTTGGGCCCCTTTACAGGCGGCTATGGCTACACCTTC. It encodes CASSLGPFTGGYGYTF.